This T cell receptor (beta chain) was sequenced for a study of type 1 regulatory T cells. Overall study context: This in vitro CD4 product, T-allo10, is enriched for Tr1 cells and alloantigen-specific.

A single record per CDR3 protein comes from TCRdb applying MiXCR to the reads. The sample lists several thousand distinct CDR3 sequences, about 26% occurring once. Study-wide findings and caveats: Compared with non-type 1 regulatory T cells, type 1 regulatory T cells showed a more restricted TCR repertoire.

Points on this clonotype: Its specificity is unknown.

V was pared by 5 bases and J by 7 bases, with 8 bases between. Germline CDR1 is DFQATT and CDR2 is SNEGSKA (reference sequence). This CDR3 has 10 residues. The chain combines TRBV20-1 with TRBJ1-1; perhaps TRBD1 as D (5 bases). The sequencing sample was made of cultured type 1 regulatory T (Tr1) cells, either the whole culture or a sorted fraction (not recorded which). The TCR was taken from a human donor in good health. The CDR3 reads CSASGGEAFF. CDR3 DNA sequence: TGCAGTGCTTCCGGGGGTGAAGCTTTCTTT.